This TCR beta chain is drawn from a study of T cells in localized non-small cell lung cancer. Study conclusions and caveats: Of the tissues analyzed, uninvolved adjacent lung showed maximal T cell clonality, greater than tumor. Elevated circulating T cell density in blood was associated with longer overall survival. There were a median roughly 60 of the top 100 tumor clones appearing in adjacent lung.

A word on this clone: The antigen remains undetermined.

This CDR3 region has 13 residues. Clones were read by immunoSEQ multiplex PCR, and TCRdb kept only the in-frame ones, dropping some. The table has tens of thousands of clones, roughly nine tenths seen once; the top ten hold 21%. The V gene is TRBV21-1, the J gene TRBJ1-6. TRBV21-1 is a recognized pseudogene. This sample comprised peripheral blood, obtained before any cancer treatment. The sequence was obtained from a male donor older than 55 with stage III squamous cell lung carcinoma. CDR3 loop: CASSFSYNSPLHF. In nucleotides, the CDR3 is TGTGCCAGCAGCTTCTCCTATAATTCACCCCTCCACTTT.